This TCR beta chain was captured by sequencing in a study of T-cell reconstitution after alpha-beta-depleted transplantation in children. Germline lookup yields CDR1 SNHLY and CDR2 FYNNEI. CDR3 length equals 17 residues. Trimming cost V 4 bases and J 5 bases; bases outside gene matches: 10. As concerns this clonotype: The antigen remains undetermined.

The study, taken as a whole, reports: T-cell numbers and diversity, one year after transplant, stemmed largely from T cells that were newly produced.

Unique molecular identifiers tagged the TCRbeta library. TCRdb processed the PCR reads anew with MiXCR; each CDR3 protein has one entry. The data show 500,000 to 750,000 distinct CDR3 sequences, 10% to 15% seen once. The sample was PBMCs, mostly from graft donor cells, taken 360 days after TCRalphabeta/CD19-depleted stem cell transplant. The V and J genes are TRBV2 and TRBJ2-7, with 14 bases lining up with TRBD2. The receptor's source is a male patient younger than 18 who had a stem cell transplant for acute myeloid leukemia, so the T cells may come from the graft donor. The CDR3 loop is CASSGLAGGQYSDEQYF. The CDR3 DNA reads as TGTGCCAGCAGTGGACTAGCGGGAGGGCAATATTCAGACGAGCAGTACTTC. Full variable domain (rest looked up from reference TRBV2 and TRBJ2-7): EPEVTQTPSHQVTQMGQEVILRCVPISNHLYFYWYRQILGQKVEFLVSFYNNEISEKSEIFDDQFSVERPDGSNFTLKIRSTKLEDSAMYFCASSGLAGGQYSDEQYFGPGTRLTVT.